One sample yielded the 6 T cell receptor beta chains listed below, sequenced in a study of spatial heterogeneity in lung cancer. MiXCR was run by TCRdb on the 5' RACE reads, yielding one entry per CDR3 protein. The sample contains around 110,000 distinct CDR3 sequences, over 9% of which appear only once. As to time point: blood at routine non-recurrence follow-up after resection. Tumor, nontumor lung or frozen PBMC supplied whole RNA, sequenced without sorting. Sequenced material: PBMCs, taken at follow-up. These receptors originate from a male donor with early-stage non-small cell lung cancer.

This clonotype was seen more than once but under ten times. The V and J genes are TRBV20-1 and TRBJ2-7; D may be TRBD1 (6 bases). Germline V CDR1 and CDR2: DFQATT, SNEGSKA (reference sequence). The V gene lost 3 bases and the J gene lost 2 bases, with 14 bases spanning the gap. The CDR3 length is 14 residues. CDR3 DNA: TGCAGTGCTAGTAAGGGGACACCCCCCTACGAGCAGTACTTC. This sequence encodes CSASKGTPPYEQYF.

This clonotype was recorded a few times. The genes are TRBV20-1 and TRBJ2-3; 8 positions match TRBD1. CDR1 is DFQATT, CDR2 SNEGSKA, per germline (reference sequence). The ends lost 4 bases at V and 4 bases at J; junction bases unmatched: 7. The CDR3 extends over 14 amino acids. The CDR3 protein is CSATDRAGADTQYF. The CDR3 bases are TGCAGTGCTACGGACAGGGCGGGCGCAGATACGCAGTATTTT.

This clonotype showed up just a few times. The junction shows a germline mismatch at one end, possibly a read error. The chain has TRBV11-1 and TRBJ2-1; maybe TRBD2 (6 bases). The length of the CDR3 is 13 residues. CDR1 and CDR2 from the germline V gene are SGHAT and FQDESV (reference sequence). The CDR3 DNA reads TGTGCCAGCAGCCCTAGCCGGGGGTCCCACGTTCTCTTC. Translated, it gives CASSPSRGSHVLF.

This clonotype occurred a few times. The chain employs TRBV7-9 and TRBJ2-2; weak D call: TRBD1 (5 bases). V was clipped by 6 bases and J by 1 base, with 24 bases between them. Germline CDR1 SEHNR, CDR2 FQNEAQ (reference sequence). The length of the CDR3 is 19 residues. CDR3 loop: CASSLMYYLGPKNTGELFF. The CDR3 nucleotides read TGTGCCAGCAGTTTAATGTATTATTTGGGGCCTAAGAACACCGGGGAGCTGTTTTTT.

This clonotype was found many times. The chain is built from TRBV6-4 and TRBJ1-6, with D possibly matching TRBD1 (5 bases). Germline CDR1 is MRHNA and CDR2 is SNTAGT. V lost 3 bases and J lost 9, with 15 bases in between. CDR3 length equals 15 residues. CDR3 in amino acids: CASSEEGHPISPLHF. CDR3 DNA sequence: TGTGCCAGCAGTGAGGAGGGGCATCCCATTTCACCCCTCCACTTT.

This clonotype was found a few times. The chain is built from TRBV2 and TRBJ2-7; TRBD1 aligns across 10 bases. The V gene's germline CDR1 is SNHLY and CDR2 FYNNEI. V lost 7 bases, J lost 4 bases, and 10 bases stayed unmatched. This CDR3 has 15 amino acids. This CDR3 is CASTPTDRGTYEQYF. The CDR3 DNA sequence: TGTGCCAGCACCCCCACGGACAGGGGGACTTACGAGCAGTACTTC.